This TCR beta chain is drawn from a study of shared clonotypes between healthy human individuals. The V end was cut by 5 bases, the J end by 4 bases, with 12 bases between. Germline lookup yields CDR1 SEHNR and CDR2 FQNEAQ (reference sequence). The CDR3 runs 14 residues. The unsorted samples took tens of millions of PBMCs to get genomic DNA. Each subset's genomic DNA was shared equally among a number of immunoSEQ plates. It was around 300 ng DNA, some 28,000 T cell genomes, that went into each replicate PCR of unsorted PBMC. The sequencing of unsorted PBMC DNA took place on ten immunoSEQ deep assay plates. The table came from immunoSEQ multiplex PCR; TCRdb's copy has only in-frame clones and leaves some out. The table lists 450,000 to 500,000 clones, approximately 78% of them singletons.

The TCR was taken from a woman aged 40 to 49 in good health. Some clones in this sample may be carry-over from other donors' samples. The sequencing input was PBMCs. The chain carries TRBV7-9 and TRBJ2-1; D may be TRBD2 (5 bases). In DNA form, the CDR3 reads TGTGCCAGCAGCCCGGGATTCAATTACAATGAGCAGTTCTTC. It codes for CASSPGFNYNEQFF.